This record covers a single TCR beta chain. Its antigen is not identified. Nonspecific anti-CD3/anti-CD28 bead stimulation represents the broad CD4+ T cell repertoire. Responding CD4+ T cells were sorted by upregulation of both CD40 ligand and CD69. Germline V gene data show CDR1 as KGHSH and CDR2 as LQKENI. The V and J ends lost 6 bases and 8 bases, in that order; junction bases with no gene match: 16. The CDR3 runs 16 residues. The immunoSEQ assay was version 4, run in survey mode. Using immunoSEQ multiplex PCR, the repertoire was profiled, and TCRdb retains in-frame clones only, with some absent. The sample carries 40,000 to 55,000 clones, approximately 90% recorded once. These data are taken from a study of persistence of HIV-infected CD4 T cells.

The origin of this receptor is an adult woman with HIV who was CMV-seropositive. Material: CD4+ T cells sorted from PBMCs after roughly 17-hour stimulation, obtained from a patient who received antiretroviral therapy. V usage is TRBV18 and J usage is TRBJ1-2; 9 positions agree with TRBD1. CDR3 nucleotides: TGTGCCAGCTCTCCATCCGGATTGGACAGGGGAGAAGGCTACACCTTC. Translating gives CASSPSGLDRGEGYTF. Supplemented by reference TRBV18 and TRBJ1-2, the full variable domain reads NAGVMQNPRHLVRRRGQEARLRCSPMKGHSHVYWYRQLPEEGLKFMVYLQKENIIDESGMPKERFSAEFPKEGPSILRIQQVVRGDSAAYFCASSPSGLDRGEGYTFGSGTRLTVV.